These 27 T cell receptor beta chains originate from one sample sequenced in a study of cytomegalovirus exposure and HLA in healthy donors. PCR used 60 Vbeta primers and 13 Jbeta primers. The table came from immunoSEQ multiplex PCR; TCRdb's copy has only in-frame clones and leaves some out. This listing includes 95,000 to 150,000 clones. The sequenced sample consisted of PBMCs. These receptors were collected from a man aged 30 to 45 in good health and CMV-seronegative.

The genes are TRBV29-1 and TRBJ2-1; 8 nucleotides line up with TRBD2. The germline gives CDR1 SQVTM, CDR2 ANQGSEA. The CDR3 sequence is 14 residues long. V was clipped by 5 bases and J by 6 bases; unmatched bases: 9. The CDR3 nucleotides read TGCAGCGTTCCCTTAGCGGGATATAGCAATGAGCAGTTCTTC. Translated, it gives CSVPLAGYSNEQFF.

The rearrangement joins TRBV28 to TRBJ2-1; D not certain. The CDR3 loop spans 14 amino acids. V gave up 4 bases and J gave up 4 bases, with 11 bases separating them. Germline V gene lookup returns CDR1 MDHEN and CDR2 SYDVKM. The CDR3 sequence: CASSSVSVYNEQFF. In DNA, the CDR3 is TGTGCCAGCAGTTCTGTGTCCGTTTACAATGAGCAGTTCTTC. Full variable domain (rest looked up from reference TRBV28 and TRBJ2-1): DVKVTQSSRYLVKRTGEKVFLECVQDMDHENMFWYRQDPGLGLRLIYFSYDVKMKEKGDIPEGYSVSREKKERFSLILESASTNQTSMYLCASSSVSVYNEQFFGPGTRLTVL.

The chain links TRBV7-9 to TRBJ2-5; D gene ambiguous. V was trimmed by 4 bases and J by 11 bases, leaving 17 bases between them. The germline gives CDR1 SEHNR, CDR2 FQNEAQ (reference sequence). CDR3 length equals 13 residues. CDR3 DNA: TGTGCCAGCAGCTCCACGACAAGCCAAAAGCAGTACTTC. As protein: CASSSTTSQKQYF.

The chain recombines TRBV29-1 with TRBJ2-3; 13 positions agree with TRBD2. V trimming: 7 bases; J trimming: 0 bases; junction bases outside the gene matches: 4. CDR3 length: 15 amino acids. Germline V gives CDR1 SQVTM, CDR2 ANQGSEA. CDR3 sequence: CSGGTSGTSTDTQYF. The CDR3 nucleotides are TGCAGCGGTGGGACTAGCGGGACCAGCACAGATACGCAGTATTTT.

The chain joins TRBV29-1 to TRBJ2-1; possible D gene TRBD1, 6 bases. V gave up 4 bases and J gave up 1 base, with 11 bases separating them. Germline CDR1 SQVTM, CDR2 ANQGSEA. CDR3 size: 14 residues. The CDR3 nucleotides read TGCAGCGTTGTTTTCAGGGGATCCTACAATGAGCAGTTCTTC. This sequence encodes CSVVFRGSYNEQFF.

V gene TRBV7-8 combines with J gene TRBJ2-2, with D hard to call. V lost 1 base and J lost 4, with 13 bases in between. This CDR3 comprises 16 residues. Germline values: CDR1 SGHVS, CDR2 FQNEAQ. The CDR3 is CASSLGGARGTGELFF. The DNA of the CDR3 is TGTGCCAGCAGCTTAGGCGGAGCCAGAGGCACCGGGGAGCTGTTTTTT.

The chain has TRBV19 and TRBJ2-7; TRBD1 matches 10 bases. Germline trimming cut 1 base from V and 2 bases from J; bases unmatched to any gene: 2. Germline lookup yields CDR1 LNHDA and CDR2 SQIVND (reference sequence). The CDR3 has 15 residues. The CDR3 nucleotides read TGTGCCAGTAGTATAGGAGGACAGGGGGCCTACGAGCAGTACTTC. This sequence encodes CASSIGGQGAYEQYF.

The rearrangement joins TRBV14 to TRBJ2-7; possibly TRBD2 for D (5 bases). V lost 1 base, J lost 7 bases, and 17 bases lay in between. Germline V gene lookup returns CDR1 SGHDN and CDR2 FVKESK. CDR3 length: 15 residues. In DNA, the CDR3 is TGTGCCAGCAGCCAAGTAGGACTTCTCGAGTCTGAGCAGTACTTC. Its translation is CASSQVGLLESEQYF.

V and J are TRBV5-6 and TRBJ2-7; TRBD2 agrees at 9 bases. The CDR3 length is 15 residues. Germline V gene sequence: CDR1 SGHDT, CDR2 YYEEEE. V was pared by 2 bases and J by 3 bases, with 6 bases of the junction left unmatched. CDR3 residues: CASSFTGTSIYEQYF. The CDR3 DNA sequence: TGTGCCAGCAGCTTTACCGGGACTAGCATCTACGAGCAGTACTTC.

The DNA for the CDR3 is TGTGCCAGCAGCTTGGCCCAAGGGGAGGCCAACGTCCTGACTTTC. It is translated as CASSLAQGEANVLTF. V and J are TRBV5-4 and TRBJ2-6, with D perhaps matching TRBD1 (5 bases). Germline V gene data show CDR1 as SGHNT and CDR2 as YYREEE (reference sequence). The V gene lost 0 bases and the J gene lost 6 bases, with 10 bases spanning the gap. CDR3 size: 15 residues.

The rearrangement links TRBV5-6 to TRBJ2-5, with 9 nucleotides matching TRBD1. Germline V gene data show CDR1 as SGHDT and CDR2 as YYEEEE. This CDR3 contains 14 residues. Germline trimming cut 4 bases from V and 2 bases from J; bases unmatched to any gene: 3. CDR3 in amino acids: CASSPGTGQETQYF. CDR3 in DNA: TGTGCCAGCAGCCCCGGGACAGGGCAAGAGACCCAGTACTTC. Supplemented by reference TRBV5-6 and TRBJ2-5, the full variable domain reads DAGVTQSPTHLIKTRGQQVTLRCSPKSGHDTVSWYQQALGQGPQFIFQYYEEEERQRGNFPDRFSGHQFPNYSSELNVNALLLGDSALYLCASSPGTGQETQYFGPGTRLLVL.

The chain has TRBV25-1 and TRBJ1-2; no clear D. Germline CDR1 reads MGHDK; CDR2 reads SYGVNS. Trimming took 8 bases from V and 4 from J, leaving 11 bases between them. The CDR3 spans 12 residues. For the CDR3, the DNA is TGTGCCAGCCTCGAGGGTACCTATGGCTACACCTTC. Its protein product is CASLEGTYGYTF.

Here the CDR3 reads CASSQDESGGNYGYTF. Written as DNA, the CDR3 is TGTGCCAGCAGCCAAGATGAGTCTGGGGGCAACTATGGCTACACCTTC. V and J are TRBV4-2 and TRBJ1-2, with D perhaps TRBD1 (6 bases). This CDR3 comprises 16 residues. From germline, CDR1 is LGHNA and CDR2 YNFKEQ. Trimming removed 0 bases from V and 2 bases from J, with 13 bases in between.

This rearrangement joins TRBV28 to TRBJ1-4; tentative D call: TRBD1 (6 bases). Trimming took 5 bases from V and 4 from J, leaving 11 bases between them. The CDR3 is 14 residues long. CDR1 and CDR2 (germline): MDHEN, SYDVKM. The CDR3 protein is CASSRQDLNEKLFF. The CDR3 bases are TGTGCCAGCAGTAGACAGGATCTTAATGAAAAACTGTTTTTT.

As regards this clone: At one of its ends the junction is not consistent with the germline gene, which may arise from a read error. CDR3 amino acids: CASKVTQYETLYF. CDR3 bases: TGCGCCAGCAAGGTGACTCAATACGAGACCCTGTACTTC. V gene TRBV5-1 combines with J gene TRBJ2-5; no firm D call. The germline V gene has CDR1 SGHRS and CDR2 YFSETQ. The CDR3 is 13 amino acids.

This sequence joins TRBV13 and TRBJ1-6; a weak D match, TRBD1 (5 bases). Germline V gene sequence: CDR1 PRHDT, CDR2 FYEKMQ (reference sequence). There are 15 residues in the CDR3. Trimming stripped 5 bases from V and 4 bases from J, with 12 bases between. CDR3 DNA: TGTGCCAGCAGCCTATCTCAGGGTTATAATTCACCCCTCCACTTT. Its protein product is CASSLSQGYNSPLHF.

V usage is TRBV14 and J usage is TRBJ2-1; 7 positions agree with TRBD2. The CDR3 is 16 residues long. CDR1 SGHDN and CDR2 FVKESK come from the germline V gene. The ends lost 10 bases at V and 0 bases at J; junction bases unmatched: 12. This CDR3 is CATGRSSGSSYNEQFF. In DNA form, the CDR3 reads TGTGCCACCGGGAGGAGCAGCGGCAGCTCCTACAATGAGCAGTTCTTC.

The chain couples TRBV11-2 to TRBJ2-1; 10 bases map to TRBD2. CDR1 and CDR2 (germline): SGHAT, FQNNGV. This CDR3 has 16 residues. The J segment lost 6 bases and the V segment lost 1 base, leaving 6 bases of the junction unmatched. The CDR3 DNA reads TGTGCCAGCAGCTTAGTACCTAGCGGGAGCTCCAATGAGCAGTTCTTC. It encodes CASSLVPSGSSNEQFF.

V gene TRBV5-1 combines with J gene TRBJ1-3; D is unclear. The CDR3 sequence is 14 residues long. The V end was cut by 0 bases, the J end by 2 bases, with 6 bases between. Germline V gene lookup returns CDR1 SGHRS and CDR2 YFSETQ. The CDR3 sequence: CASSLDVAGNTIYF. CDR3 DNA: TGCGCCAGCAGCTTGGATGTCGCTGGAAACACCATATATTTT.

The chain's CDR3 is CASSFLGPGTEAFF. CDR3 nucleotide sequence: TGTGCCAGCAGTTTTTTGGGTCCGGGGACTGAAGCTTTCTTT. The chain combines TRBV28 with TRBJ1-1, with D uncertain. The CDR3 covers 14 residues. Germline CDR1 and CDR2: MDHEN and SYDVKM. Trimming took off 3 bases at V and 5 bases at J, with 13 bases between the two ends.

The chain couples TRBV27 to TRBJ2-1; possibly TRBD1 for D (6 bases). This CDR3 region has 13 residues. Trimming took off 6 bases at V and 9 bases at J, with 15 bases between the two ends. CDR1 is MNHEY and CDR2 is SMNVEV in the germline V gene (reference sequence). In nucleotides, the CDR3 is TGTGCCAGCAGGATTGCAGGGGCGGCTGAGCAGTTCTTC. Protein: CASRIAGAAEQFF.

The CDR3 nucleotides are TGTGCCAGCAGCGTCGTAGCGGGAACGAATACGCAGTATTTT. This gives the protein CASSVVAGTNTQYF. The J gene is TRBJ2-3, the V gene TRBV9, with TRBD2 matching over 8 bases. With V trimmed by 2 bases and J by 7 bases, 6 bases remained unmatched. Germline V gene sequence: CDR1 SGDLS, CDR2 YYNGEE. The length of the CDR3 is 14 residues.

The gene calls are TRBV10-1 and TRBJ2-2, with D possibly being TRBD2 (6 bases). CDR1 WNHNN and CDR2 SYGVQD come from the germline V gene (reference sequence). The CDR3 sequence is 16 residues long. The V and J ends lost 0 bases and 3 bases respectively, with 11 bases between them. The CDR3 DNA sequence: TGCGCCAGCAGTGAGTCTGGGACGGGAGACACCGGGGAGCTGTTTTTT. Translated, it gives CASSESGTGDTGELFF.

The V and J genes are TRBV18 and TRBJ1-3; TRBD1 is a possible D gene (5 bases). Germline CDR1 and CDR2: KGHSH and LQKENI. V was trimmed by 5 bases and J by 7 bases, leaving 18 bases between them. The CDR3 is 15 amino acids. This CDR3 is CASSTISVGGNTIYF. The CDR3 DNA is TGTGCCAGCTCAACAATCTCGGTCGGGGGGAACACCATATATTTT.

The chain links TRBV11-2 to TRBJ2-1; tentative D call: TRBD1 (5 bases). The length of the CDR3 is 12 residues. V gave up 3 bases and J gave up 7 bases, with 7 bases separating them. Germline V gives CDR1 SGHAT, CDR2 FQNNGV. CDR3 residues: CASSFDRNEQFF. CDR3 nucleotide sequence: TGTGCCAGCAGCTTCGACAGAAATGAGCAGTTCTTC.

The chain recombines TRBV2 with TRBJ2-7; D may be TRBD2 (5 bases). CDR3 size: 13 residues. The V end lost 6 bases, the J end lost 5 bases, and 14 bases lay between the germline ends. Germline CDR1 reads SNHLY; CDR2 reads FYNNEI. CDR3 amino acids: CASRTLREDEQYF. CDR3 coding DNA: TGTGCCAGCAGAACCCTGAGGGAAGACGAGCAGTACTTC.

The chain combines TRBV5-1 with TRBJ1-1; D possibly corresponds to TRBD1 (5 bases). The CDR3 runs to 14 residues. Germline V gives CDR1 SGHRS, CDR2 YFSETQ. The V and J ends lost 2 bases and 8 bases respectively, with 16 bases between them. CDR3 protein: CASSLITGGNEAFF. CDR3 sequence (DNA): TGCGCCAGCAGCTTAATAACGGGGGGTAACGAAGCTTTCTTT.